The clone carrying this TCR beta chain turned up a few times. What it recognizes is unknown. This sample was included in a study of blood T cells in healthy people across ages. V shed 2 bases and J shed 5 bases, with 12 bases lying between them. The CDR3 loop spans 14 amino acids. CDR1 and CDR2 from the germline V gene are MNHNY and SVGAGI (reference sequence). A second PCR of 7 to 11 cycles used a sample-barcoded 5' primer and a J-beta primer mix. The template-switch adaptor was a 5' adaptor with 12 random nucleotides. It tagged each cDNA molecule. Each sample yielded at least 2.5 million CDR3-containing paired-end reads. Using its own MiXCR run on the 5' RACE reads, TCRdb lists one record per CDR3 protein. The table lists 600,000 or so distinct CDR3 sequences, approximately 21% of them singletons. Study-level results: Estimates based on one million T cells were treated as lower bounds.

V usage is TRBV6-6 and J usage is TRBJ2-5; a weak D match, TRBD1 (5 bases). The material sequenced was blood. The receptor was derived from an older man in good health. CDR3 sequence: CASSYVTASETQYF. CDR3 DNA: TGTGCCAGCAGTTACGTGACAGCCTCGGAGACCCAGTACTTC.